One sample yielded the 27 T cell receptor beta chains listed below, sequenced in a study of blood T cell repertoires in COVID-19 (dated by TCRdb to 2018 to 2020). Libraries were made using the immunoSEQ multiplex PCR assay. TCRdb carries this immuneACCESS record with in-frame sequences only. Its versions omit some clonotypes, under half of them owing to an unresolved V gene in the studies checked, with the rest unexplained. The sample contains fewer than 85,000 clones, approximately 89% of them found a single time. Roughly 4.6% of the sample goes to the ten largest clones. Input material: peripheral blood. These TCRs come from a man older than 75 with acute or convalescent COVID-19.

This clone was counted once. The CDR3 loop is CASSGDQETQYF. CDR3 sequence (DNA): TGTGCCAGCTCAGGAGACCAAGAGACCCAGTACTTC. The gene calls are TRBV18 and TRBJ2-5, with D unclear. Germline CDR1 KGHSH, CDR2 LQKENI. V was shortened by 5 bases and J by 0 bases, with 4 bases between the two germline ends. The CDR3 contains 12 residues.

The CDR3 bases are TGTGCCAGCAGCTTAGTCAGGGAATCGCAACAGACCCAGTACTTC. Amino acid sequence: CASSLVRESQQTQYF. The chain uses TRBV7-2 and TRBJ2-5, with a possible D match to TRBD1 (5 bases). The CDR3 runs to 15 residues. Germline lookup yields CDR1 SGHTA and CDR2 FQGNSA. Trimming took 1 base from V and 6 from J, leaving 15 bases between them.

Only one count was recorded for this clone. V is TRBV7-2 and J is TRBJ1-5; TRBD1 agrees at 8 bases. In germline, CDR1 is SGHTA, CDR2 FQGNSA. The CDR3 runs to 16 residues. Trimming at V came to 5 bases and at J to 0 bases, leaving 6 bases not matched to a gene. The CDR3 region is CASSPQTGASNQPQHF. CDR3 bases: TGTGCCAGCAGCCCCCAGACAGGGGCTAGCAATCAGCCCCAGCATTTT.

A few counts support this clone. The V call is TRBV5-4, the J call TRBJ2-4; TRBD2 is a possible D gene (6 bases). The CDR3 spans 20 residues. Germline-derived CDR1 and CDR2 are SGHNT and YYREEE (reference sequence). The V end lost 4 bases, the J end lost 0 bases, and 26 bases lay between the germline ends. CDR3 coding DNA: TGTGCCAGCAGCCTAAATAAGCCGGGAGAGGTGCTCTCAGCCAAAAACATTCAGTACTTC. It translates to CASSLNKPGEVLSAKNIQYF.

The V call is TRBV7-9, the J call TRBJ2-1; 8 bases line up with TRBD2. Trimming took 8 bases from V and 3 from J; bases not matched to a gene: 6. Germline-derived CDR1 and CDR2 are SEHNR and FQNEAQ (reference sequence). This CDR3 region has 14 residues. In nucleotides, the CDR3 is TGTGCCAGCCGCCGCGGGGGGTTCTACAATGAGCAGTTCTTC. It yields the protein CASRRGGFYNEQFF.

V and J are TRBV5-1 and TRBJ1-1; no reliable D call. Germline CDR1 and CDR2: SGHRS and YFSETQ. This CDR3 is 13 amino acids long. V lost 5 bases, J lost 6 bases, and 14 bases lay in between. The CDR3 DNA follows: TGCGCCAGCAGGAGGGCGGGGATCCCTGAAGCTTTCTTT. Amino acids: CASRRAGIPEAFF.

A single count supports this clone. The CDR3 DNA sequence: TGTGCCATCAGTGAGGGGACTAGCGGGGGGACGACGCAGTATTTT. Its protein product is CAISEGTSGGTTQYF. The J gene is TRBJ2-3, the V gene TRBV10-3; 15 bases match TRBD2. Germline V lookup: CDR1 ENHRY, CDR2 SYGVKD. The length of the CDR3 is 15 residues. Trimming took 2 bases from V and 9 from J; bases not matched to a gene: 3.

This rearrangement joins TRBV9 to TRBJ2-5; TRBD1 matches at 11 bases. The ends lost 3 bases at V and 12 bases at J; junction bases unmatched: 4. This CDR3 has 12 residues. Germline V gene sequence: CDR1 SGDLS, CDR2 YYNGEE. CDR3 DNA: TGTGCCAGCAGCGCAGGACAGGGGGCCGAGTACTTC. This translates into CASSAGQGAEYF.

The rearrangement links TRBV24-1 to TRBJ2-7; TRBD1 matches 8 bases. J lost 1 base, V lost 5 bases, and 3 bases had no gene match. Germline loops: CDR1 KGHDR, CDR2 SFDVKD. There are 14 residues in the CDR3. CDR3 loop: CATSGQGASYEQYF. The DNA of the CDR3 is TGTGCCACCAGTGGGCAGGGGGCATCCTACGAGCAGTACTTC.

This chain links TRBV12-5 with TRBJ2-3; maybe TRBD2 (6 bases). Germline V gives CDR1 LGHNT, CDR2 FRNRAP. The CDR3 is made up of 16 amino acids. With 6 bases removed from V and 2 bases from J, the gap between germline ends came to 18 bases. DNA for the CDR3: TGTGCTAGTGGACCCTATACTAGCACCGACACAGATACGCAGTATTTT. Residues: CASGPYTSTDTDTQYF.

The count of this clone is one. This sequence joins TRBV19 and TRBJ1-5; TRBD1 matches at 10 bases. Germline CDR1 reads LNHDA; CDR2 reads SQIVND (reference sequence). The V segment lost 5 bases and the J segment 2 bases; nucleotides outside the gene matches: 6. The CDR3 has 16 residues. CDR3 region: CASSFRDRGRNQPQHF. CDR3 nucleotides: TGTGCCAGTAGTTTCCGGGACAGGGGTCGCAATCAGCCCCAGCATTTT.

In DNA form, the CDR3 reads TGTGCCAGCAGTTCGGGAGCCTTAGTTAGTTCTGGAAACACCATATATTTT. Its protein is CASSSGALVSSGNTIYF. The J gene is TRBJ1-3, the V gene TRBV28; D unclear. V was pared by 4 bases and J by 1 base, with 17 bases between. Germline CDR1 is MDHEN and CDR2 is SYDVKM. The CDR3 runs 17 residues.

The chain couples TRBV4-3 to TRBJ2-5; tentative D call: TRBD2 (6 bases). The CDR3 sequence is 15 residues long. V was clipped by 2 bases and J by 5 bases, with 15 bases between them. CDR1 and CDR2 (germline): LGHNA, YSLEER. The CDR3 loop reads CASSQTSSVLETQYF. In DNA form, the CDR3 reads TGCGCCAGCAGCCAAACTAGCTCGGTGTTGGAGACCCAGTACTTC.

The rearrangement links TRBV28 to TRBJ2-7, with TRBD1 as a possible D gene (6 bases). This CDR3 contains 14 residues. Germline V gene data show CDR1 as MDHEN and CDR2 as SYDVKM. V was pared by 5 bases and J by 2 bases, with 13 bases between. In nucleotides, the CDR3 is TGTGCCAGCAGTACTGCGGACAGACCCTACGAGCAGTACTTC. Amino acids: CASSTADRPYEQYF.

This chain connects TRBV29-1 to TRBJ2-3, with D tentatively TRBD2 (6 bases). There are 13 residues in the CDR3. CDR1 is SQVTM and CDR2 is ANQGSEA in the germline V gene. V dropped 8 bases and J dropped 2 bases, with 14 bases sitting between them. This CDR3 reads CSSAGQSTDTQYF. As DNA, the CDR3 is TGCAGCTCCGCGGGGCAGTCCACAGATACGCAGTATTTT.

This clone was detected only a few times. The chain links TRBV6-1 to TRBJ1-1; a weak D match, TRBD1 (5 bases). Germline assignment: CDR1 MNHNS and CDR2 SASEGT. CDR3 length equals 17 residues. The germline V and J ends were trimmed by 0 bases and 2 bases, with 16 bases remaining between them. The CDR3 coding sequence is TGTGCCAGCAGTGAAGCGCTTCAGGGAAGATTTAACACTGAAGCTTTCTTT. This encodes CASSEALQGRFNTEAFF.

The CDR3: CASSQETGMGYGYTF. CDR3 DNA: TGTGCCAGCAGCCAAGAGACAGGTATGGGGTATGGCTACACCTTC. The rearrangement joins TRBV3-1 (or the pseudogene TRBV3-2) to TRBJ1-2, with TRBD1 as a possible D gene (6 bases). The CDR3 runs to 15 residues. Germline V gene sequence: CDR1 LGHDT, CDR2 YNNKEL (reference sequence). With 0 bases removed from V and 5 bases from J, the gap between germline ends came to 13 bases.

The chain combines TRBV27 with TRBJ1-1, with D possibly TRBD1 on 5 matching bases. With 2 bases removed from V and 2 bases from J, the gap between germline ends came to 9 bases. The CDR3 loop spans 14 amino acids. CDR1 and CDR2 (germline): MNHEY, SMNVEV (reference sequence). In DNA, the CDR3 is TGTGCCAGCAGTTTACTTACAGGAAACACTGAAGCTTTCTTT. Residues: CASSLLTGNTEAFF.

DNA of the CDR3: TGTGCCAGCAGTGAAGGGGCGGGACTAGGAGAAGAGACCCAGTACTTC. Its protein is CASSEGAGLGEETQYF. The V and J genes are TRBV2 and TRBJ2-5; 8 bases align to TRBD2. Per the germline V gene, CDR1 is SNHLY and CDR2 is FYNNEI. This CDR3 region has 16 residues. The junction had 7 bases not matched to a gene; V was cut back by 1 base and J by 3 bases.

The gene calls are TRBV9 and TRBJ2-1; maybe TRBD2 (8 bases). V shed 3 bases and J shed 9 bases, with 22 bases lying between them. This CDR3 has 16 residues. Germline CDR1 is SGDLS and CDR2 is YYNGEE. The CDR3 region is CASSANPTGTSGEQFF. The CDR3 nucleotides read TGTGCCAGCAGCGCCAACCCGACAGGGACTAGTGGTGAGCAGTTCTTC.

This clone was recorded a few times. The chain employs TRBV6-2 or TRBV6-3 and TRBJ2-1; 14 bases fit TRBD2. Germline loops: CDR1 MNHEY, CDR2 SVGEGT. The ends lost 4 bases at V and 3 bases at J; junction bases unmatched: 8. CDR3 size: 18 residues. The CDR3 sequence: CASSFGTSGRPLYNEQFF. The CDR3 coding sequence is TGTGCCAGCAGTTTCGGGACTAGCGGGAGACCTCTCTACAATGAGCAGTTCTTC.

V is TRBV9 and J is TRBJ1-2; a possible D gene is TRBD1 (5 bases). V was pared by 2 bases and J by 4 bases, with 9 bases between. In germline, CDR1 is SGDLS, CDR2 YYNGEE. The length of the CDR3 is 13 residues. CDR3 residues: CASSVGGTYGYTF. In nucleotides, the CDR3 is TGTGCCAGCAGCGTGGGGGGTACCTATGGCTACACCTTC. The whole variable domain, remainder taken from reference TRBV9 and TRBJ1-2, is DSGVTQTPKHLITATGQRVTLRCSPRSGDLSVYWYQQSLDQGLQFLIQYYNGEERAKGNILERFSAQQFPDLHSELNLSSLELGDSALYFCASSVGGTYGYTFGSGTRLTVV.

The chain recombines TRBV19 with TRBJ2-7; D might be TRBD2 (6 bases). V was clipped by 8 bases and J by 0 bases, with 14 bases between them. The CDR3 contains 14 residues. Germline values: CDR1 LNHDA, CDR2 SQIVND (reference sequence). Here the CDR3 DNA reads TGTGCCAGTGGGGACTCACTGGGCTCCTACGAGCAGTACTTC. Its protein product is CASGDSLGSYEQYF.

The chain couples TRBV27 to TRBJ2-1; 7 bases agree with TRBD2. The germline gives CDR1 MNHEY, CDR2 SMNVEV (reference sequence). The J segment lost 5 bases and the V segment lost 4 bases, leaving 14 bases of the junction unmatched. CDR3 length equals 17 residues. CDR3 protein: CASSSTTYSGRHNEQFF. The CDR3 region has the DNA TGTGCCAGCAGTTCTACCACCTATAGCGGGCGCCACAATGAGCAGTTCTTC.

The chain uses TRBV29-1 and TRBJ1-2; TRBD1 aligns across 10 bases. Looked up from germline, CDR1 is SQVTM and CDR2 is ANQGSEA. The CDR3 is 14 amino acids. V shed 1 base and J 5 bases; nucleotides not matched to a gene: 4. CDR3 amino acids: CSVEVMDRGYGYTF. For the CDR3, the DNA is TGCAGCGTTGAAGTTATGGACAGGGGGTATGGCTACACCTTC. Variable domain in full (rest from reference TRBV29-1 and TRBJ1-2): SAVISQKPSRDICQRGTSLTIQCQVDSQVTMMFWYRQQPGQSLTLIATANQGSEATYESGFVIDKFPISRPNLTFSTLTVSNMSPEDSSIYLCSVEVMDRGYGYTFGSGTRLTVV.

The chain couples TRBV6-1 to TRBJ1-2; D might be TRBD1 (5 bases). The CDR3 sequence is 14 residues long. CDR1 and CDR2 from the germline V gene are MNHNS and SASEGT. Trimming pared 3 bases from V and 6 bases from J, leaving 14 bases between. CDR3 DNA sequence: TGTGCCAGCAGTGAGAAGGGGATGTCAAATGGCTACACCTTC. Its protein is CASSEKGMSNGYTF.

This clone was observed a single time. V and J are TRBV2 and TRBJ2-7; D ambiguous. Germline CDR1 and CDR2: SNHLY and FYNNEI. V was pared by 6 bases and J by 5 bases, with 14 bases between. This CDR3 has 13 residues. This CDR3 reads CASSPTEPNEQYF. CDR3 sequence (DNA): TGTGCCAGCAGCCCAACAGAGCCCAACGAGCAGTACTTC.